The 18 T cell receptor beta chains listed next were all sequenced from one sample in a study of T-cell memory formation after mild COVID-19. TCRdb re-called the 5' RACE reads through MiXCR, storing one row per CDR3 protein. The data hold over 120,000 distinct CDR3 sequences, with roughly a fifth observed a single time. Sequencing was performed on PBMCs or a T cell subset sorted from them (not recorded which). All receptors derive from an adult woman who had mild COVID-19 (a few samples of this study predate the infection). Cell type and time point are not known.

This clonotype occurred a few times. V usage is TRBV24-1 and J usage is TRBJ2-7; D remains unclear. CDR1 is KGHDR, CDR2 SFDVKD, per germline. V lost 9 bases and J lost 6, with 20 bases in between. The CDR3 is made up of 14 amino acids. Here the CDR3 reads CATPLDLWPCEQYF. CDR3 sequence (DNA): TGTGCCACCCCTCTGGACCTCTGGCCTTGCGAGCAGTACTTC.

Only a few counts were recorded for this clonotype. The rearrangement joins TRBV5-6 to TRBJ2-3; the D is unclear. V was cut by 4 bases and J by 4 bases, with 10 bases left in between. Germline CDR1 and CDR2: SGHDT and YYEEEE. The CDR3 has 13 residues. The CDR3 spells CASSMAPPDTQYF. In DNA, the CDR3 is TGTGCCAGCAGCATGGCCCCCCCAGATACGCAGTATTTT. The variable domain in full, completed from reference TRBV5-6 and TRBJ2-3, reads DAGVTQSPTHLIKTRGQQVTLRCSPKSGHDTVSWYQQALGQGPQFIFQYYEEEERQRGNFPDRFSGHQFPNYSSELNVNALLLGDSALYLCASSMAPPDTQYFGPGTRLTVL.

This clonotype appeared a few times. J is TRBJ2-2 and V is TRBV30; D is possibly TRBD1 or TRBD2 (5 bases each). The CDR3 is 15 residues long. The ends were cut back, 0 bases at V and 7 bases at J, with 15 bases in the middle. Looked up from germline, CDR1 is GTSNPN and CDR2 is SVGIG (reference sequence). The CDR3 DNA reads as TGTGCCTGGAGTGTAATGCGGCAGGGAGTCGGGGAGCTGTTTTTT. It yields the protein CAWSVMRQGVGELFF.

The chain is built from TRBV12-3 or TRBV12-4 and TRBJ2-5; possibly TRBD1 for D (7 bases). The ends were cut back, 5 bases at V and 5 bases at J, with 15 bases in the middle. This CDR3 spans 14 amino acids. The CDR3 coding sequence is TGTGCCAGCAGTCGGAGGGGGCGGCAGGAGACCCAGTACTTC. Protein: CASSRRGRQETQYF.

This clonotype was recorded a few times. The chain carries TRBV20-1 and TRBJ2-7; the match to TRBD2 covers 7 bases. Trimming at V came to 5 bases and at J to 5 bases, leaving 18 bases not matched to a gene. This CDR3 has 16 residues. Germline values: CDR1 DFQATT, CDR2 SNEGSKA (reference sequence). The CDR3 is CSAHRTGGLGLDEQYF. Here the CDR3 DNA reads TGCAGTGCTCACCGGACGGGAGGACTTGGGCTCGACGAGCAGTACTTC.

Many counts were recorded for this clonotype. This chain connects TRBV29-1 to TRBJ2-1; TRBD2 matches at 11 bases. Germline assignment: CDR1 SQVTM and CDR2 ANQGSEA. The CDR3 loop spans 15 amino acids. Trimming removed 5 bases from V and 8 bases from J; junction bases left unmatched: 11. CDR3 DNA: TGCAGCGTTCCCCGGACTAGCGGGCTGGGGGATGAGCAGTTCTTC. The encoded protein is CSVPRTSGLGDEQFF.

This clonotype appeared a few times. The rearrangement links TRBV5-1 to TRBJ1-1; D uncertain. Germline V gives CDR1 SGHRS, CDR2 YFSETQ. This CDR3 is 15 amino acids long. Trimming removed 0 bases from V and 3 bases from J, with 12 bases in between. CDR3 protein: CASSLGGGGYTEAFF. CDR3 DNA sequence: TGCGCCAGCAGCTTGGGGGGTGGAGGGTACACTGAAGCTTTCTTT.

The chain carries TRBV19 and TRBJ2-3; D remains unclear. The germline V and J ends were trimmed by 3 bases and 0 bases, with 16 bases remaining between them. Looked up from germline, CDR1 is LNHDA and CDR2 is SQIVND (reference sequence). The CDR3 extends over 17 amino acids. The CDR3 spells CASSIGWPVSSTDTQYF. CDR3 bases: TGTGCCAGTAGTATCGGGTGGCCCGTATCTAGCACAGATACGCAGTATTTT. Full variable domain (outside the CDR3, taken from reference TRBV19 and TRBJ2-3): DGGITQSPKYLFRKEGQNVTLSCEQNLNHDAMYWYRQDPGQGLRLIYYSQIVNDFQKGDIAEGYSVSREKKESFPLTVTSAQKNPTAFYLCASSIGWPVSSTDTQYFGPGTRLTVL.

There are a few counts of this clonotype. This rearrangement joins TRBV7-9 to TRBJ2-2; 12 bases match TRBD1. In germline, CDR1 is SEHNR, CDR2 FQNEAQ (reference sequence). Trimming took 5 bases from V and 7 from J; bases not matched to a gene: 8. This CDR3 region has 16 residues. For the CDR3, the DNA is TGTGCCAGCAGCGAGGGACAGGGGGCCACCTTCGGGGAGCTGTTTTTT. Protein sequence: CASSEGQGATFGELFF.

CDR3 in amino acids: CASSLAKHSNYGYTF. The CDR3 nucleotides are TGTGCCAGCAGTCTCGCCAAGCATTCTAACTATGGCTACACCTTC. The chain couples TRBV2 to TRBJ1-2; no definite D call. Germline V gives CDR1 SNHLY, CDR2 FYNNEI. The CDR3 covers 15 residues. The germline V and J ends were trimmed by 5 bases and 0 bases, with 13 bases remaining between them.

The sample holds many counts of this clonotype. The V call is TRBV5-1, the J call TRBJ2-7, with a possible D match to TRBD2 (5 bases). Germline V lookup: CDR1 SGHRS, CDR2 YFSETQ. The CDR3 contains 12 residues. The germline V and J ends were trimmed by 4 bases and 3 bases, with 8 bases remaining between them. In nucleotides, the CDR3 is TGCGCCAGCAGCCCCCGGGGCTACGAGCAGTACTTC. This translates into CASSPRGYEQYF.

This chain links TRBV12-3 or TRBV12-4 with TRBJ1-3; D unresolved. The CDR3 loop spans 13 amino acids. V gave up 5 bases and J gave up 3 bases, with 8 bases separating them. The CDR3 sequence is CASSTTYGNTIYF. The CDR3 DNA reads TGTGCCAGCAGTACTACATATGGAAACACCATATATTTT.

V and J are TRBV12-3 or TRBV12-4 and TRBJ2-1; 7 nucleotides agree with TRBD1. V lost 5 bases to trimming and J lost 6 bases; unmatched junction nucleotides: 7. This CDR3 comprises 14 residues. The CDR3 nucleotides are TGTGCCAGCAGTCCGGGGACAGCCGGCAATGAGCAGTTCTTC. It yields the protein CASSPGTAGNEQFF.

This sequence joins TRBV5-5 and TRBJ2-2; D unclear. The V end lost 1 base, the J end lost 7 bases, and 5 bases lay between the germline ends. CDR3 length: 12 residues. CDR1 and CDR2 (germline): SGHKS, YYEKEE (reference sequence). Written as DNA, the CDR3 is TGTGCCAGCAGCTTGTTCGTCGGGGAGCTGTTTTTT. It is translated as CASSLFVGELFF.

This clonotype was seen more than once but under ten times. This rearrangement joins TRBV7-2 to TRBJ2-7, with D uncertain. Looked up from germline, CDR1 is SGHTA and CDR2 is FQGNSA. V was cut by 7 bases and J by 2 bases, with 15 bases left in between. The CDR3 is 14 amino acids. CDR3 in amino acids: CASNSVDGPYEQYF. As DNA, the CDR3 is TGTGCCAGCAACTCAGTGGACGGACCCTACGAGCAGTACTTC.

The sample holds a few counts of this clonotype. This CDR3 reads CASSPRQGGNEQFF. DNA of the CDR3: TGTGCCAGCTCACCACGACAGGGAGGCAATGAGCAGTTCTTC. The chain is built from TRBV18 and TRBJ2-1, with D perhaps matching TRBD1 (7 bases). V lost 1 base and J 6 bases, leaving 10 bases between the germline ends. From germline, CDR1 is KGHSH and CDR2 LQKENI. The CDR3 contains 14 residues.

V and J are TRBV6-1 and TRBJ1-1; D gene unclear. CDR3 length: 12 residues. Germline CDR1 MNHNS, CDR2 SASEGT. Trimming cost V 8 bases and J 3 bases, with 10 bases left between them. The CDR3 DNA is TGTGCCAGCGTCGGGCGGGACACTGAAGCTTTCTTT. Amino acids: CASVGRDTEAFF.

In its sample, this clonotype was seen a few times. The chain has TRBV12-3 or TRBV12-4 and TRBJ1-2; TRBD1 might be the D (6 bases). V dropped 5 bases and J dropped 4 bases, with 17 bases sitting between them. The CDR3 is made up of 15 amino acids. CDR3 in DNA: TGTGCCAGCAGTCAGGAGCGGGGGGCAGTCTATGGCTACACCTTC. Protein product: CASSQERGAVYGYTF.